These T cell receptor beta chains were read from a single sample in a study of cytomegalovirus exposure and HLA in healthy donors. The assay was immunoSEQ multiplex PCR, and TCRdb's table has in-frame clones only and misses some. The data show 200,000 or so clones, roughly 76% seen once. The sequenced sample consisted of PBMCs. These receptors were obtained from a man aged 35-49 years in good health and CMV-seropositive. Both conserved end residues are part of each CDR3. The D gene is left open where the match is weak. For some rows the clone size is stated as once, few or many, or as a class when expanded; others skip it.

clone_size j_call d_call v_call cdr3_aa cdr3_nt
. TRBJ2-2 TRBD2 TRBV4-2 CASSQLAGDTGELFF TGTGCCAGCAGCCAACTAGCGGGGGACACCGGGGAGCTGTTTTTT
. TRBJ2-5 . TRBV5-1 CASSLQETQYF TGCGCCAGCAGCCTCCAAGAGACCCAGTACTTC
. TRBJ2-7 TRBD1 TRBV7-2 CASSLHPGGLSSYEQYF TGTGCCAGCAGCTTACACCCAGGGGGTCTCAGCTCCTACGAGCAGTACTTC
. TRBJ2-5 . TRBV28 CASSFSVTQYF TGTGCCAGCAGTTTTAGTGTGACCCAGTACTTC
. TRBJ1-4 . TRBV5-1 CASSLAAPGNEKLFF TGCGCCAGCAGCTTGGCTGCGCCGGGAAATGAAAAACTGTTTTTT
. TRBJ2-5 TRBD1 TRBV6-6 CASRRDRREETQYF TGTGCCAGCAGAAGGGACAGAAGGGAAGAGACCCAGTACTTC
. TRBJ2-5 TRBD1 TRBV19 CASSGRDRAETQYF TGTGCCAGTAGTGGCCGGGACAGGGCGGAGACCCAGTACTTC
. TRBJ1-6 . TRBV5-1 CASSLSGGSNSPLHF TGCGCCAGCAGCTTGAGCGGGGGGTCGAATTCACCCCTCCACTTT
. TRBJ2-6 . TRBV19 CASSIAGVGANVLTF TGTGCCAGTAGTATAGCGGGGGTCGGGGCCAACGTCCTGACTTTC
. TRBJ2-7 . TRBV29-1 CSVAMSSYEQYF TGCAGCGTTGCCATGAGCTCCTACGAGCAGTACTTC
once TRBJ2-6 TRBD1 TRBV19 CASRDRVGDGANVLTF TGTGCCAGTCGGGACAGGGTAGGGGATGGGGCCAACGTCCTGACTTTC
. TRBJ2-1 TRBD1 TRBV5-4 CASSLGDRVLSSYNEQFF TGTGCCAGCAGCTTGGGGGACAGGGTCCTCAGCTCCTACAATGAGCAGTTCTTC
. TRBJ2-7 TRBD2 TRBV5-6 CASSYYATSGVNEQYF TGTGCCAGCAGCTACTATGCCACTAGCGGGGTTAACGAGCAGTACTTC
. TRBJ2-4 TRBD2 TRBV14 CASSQDGGPGTRYF TGTGCCAGCAGCCAAGATGGGGGCCCCGGGACTAGGTACTTC
. TRBJ2-6 . TRBV19 CASNKQVSGANVLTF TGTGCCAGTAACAAACAGGTCTCTGGGGCCAACGTCCTGACTTTC
. TRBJ2-5 . TRBV18 CASSPKETQYF TGTGCCAGCTCACCTAAAGAGACCCAGTACTTC
. TRBJ2-2 . TRBV18 CASSPRTGELFF TGTGCCAGCTCACCGAGAACCGGGGAGCTGTTTTTT
once TRBJ2-1 TRBD2 TRBV6-4 CASSDSMAGGNEQFF TGTGCCAGCAGTGACTCGATGGCGGGGGGCAATGAGCAGTTCTTC
. TRBJ1-1 TRBD1 TRBV5-6 CASSSTGRTEAFF TGTGCCAGCAGCTCGACAGGGCGGACTGAAGCTTTCTTT
. TRBJ2-4 TRBD1 TRBV27 CASSLSPPGTATILAKNIQYF TGTGCCAGCAGTTTATCCCCCCCCGGGACAGCCACCATCCTAGCCAAAAACATTCAGTACTTC
. TRBJ2-5 . TRBV25-1 CASSEYRNQETQYF TGTGCCAGCAGTGAATACAGGAATCAAGAGACCCAGTACTTC
few TRBJ1-1 . TRBV25-1 CASSISGTLNTEAFF TGTGCCAGCAGTATCTCCGGGACACTGAACACTGAAGCTTTCTTT